This entry concerns a single T cell receptor beta chain. Its cognate antigen is unknown. TCRdb's table, derived via immunoSEQ multiplex PCR, lists solely in-frame clones and lacks some. The sample has more than 50,000 clones, roughly 90% seen once. V was clipped by 4 bases and J by 3 bases; unmatched bases: 4. This CDR3 is 13 amino acids long. The germline V gene encodes CDR1 SQVTM and CDR2 ANQGSEA. The data are from a study of T cell responses to AZD1222 COVID-19 vaccine. Study-level points and caveats: Spike-wide vaccine-associated CD4 TCRs dominated at 160-218 and 743-854.

The TCR was taken from an adult in good health. Sequenced material: peripheral blood, taken on day 0 of AZD1222 vaccination. V and J are TRBV29-1 and TRBJ2-7; 9 bases fit TRBD1. The CDR3 bases are TGCAGCGTTGGTAAGGGACAGGGCTACGAGCAGTACTTC. Its protein is CSVGKGQGYEQYF.